One sample yielded the 3 T cell receptor beta chains listed below, sequenced in a study of technical replicates of blood from several donors. Assay: immunoSEQ multiplex PCR; the TCRdb copy retains only in-frame clones and omits some. Of 55,000 to 65,000 clones detected, about 88% appear once; the ten largest clones hold approximately 5%. Specimen: PBMCs. These receptors originate from a human donor in good health. Some clones in this sample may be carry-over from other donors' samples.

V usage is TRBV9 and J usage is TRBJ2-1; TRBD2 aligns across 11 bases. Germline V CDR1 and CDR2: SGDLS, YYNGEE. The CDR3 runs to 16 residues. V shed 0 bases, J shed 4 bases, and the junction held 3 bases outside the gene matches. The chain's CDR3 is CASSVGLAGGYNEQFF. The CDR3 nucleotides read TGTGCCAGCAGCGTAGGCCTAGCGGGGGGATACAATGAGCAGTTCTTC.

J is TRBJ2-5 and V is TRBV7-6, with TRBD1 matching 8 bases. Germline assignment: CDR1 SGHVS and CDR2 FNYEAQ. The CDR3 covers 15 residues. V gave up 5 bases and J gave up 5 bases; unmatched junction bases: 10. DNA for the CDR3: TGTGCCAGCAGCCTATTGACAGGGGTTCGGGAGACCCAGTACTTC. It is translated as CASSLLTGVRETQYF.

This chain's CDR3 is CASSLGQPGPTDTQYF. The CDR3 DNA follows: TGCGCCAGCAGCCTCGGACAACCCGGACCCACAGATACGCAGTATTTT. This chain joins TRBV5-1 and TRBJ2-3; a weak D match, TRBD1 (5 bases). CDR1 is SGHRS, CDR2 YFSETQ, per germline. The CDR3 is 16 amino acids. Trimming shortened V by 4 bases and J by 2 bases, and 17 bases separated the two germline ends.